This TCR beta chain appears in the sequencing data of a study of cytomegalovirus exposure and HLA in healthy donors. PCR used 60 Vbeta primers and 13 Jbeta primers. Using immunoSEQ multiplex PCR, the repertoire was profiled, and TCRdb retains in-frame clones only, with some absent. This table has about 150,000 clones, approximately 78% appearing once. The germline CDR1 and CDR2 sequences are SGHAT and FQNNGV. With 5 bases clipped from V and 5 bases from J, the junction kept 8 bases outside the gene matches. The CDR3 has 16 amino acids. Study-level findings and limits: In vitro experiments confirmed that three CMV-associated chains were specific for CMV antigens.

As concerns this clone: Its target is not known.

The chain carries TRBV11-2 and TRBJ2-2; 10 bases match TRBD2. This receptor was obtained from a woman aged 45-65 years in good health and CMV-seropositive. Sequencing used PBMCs. The CDR3 nucleotides read TGTGCCAGCAGCCCAGGCCCTAGCGGGAGTACCGGGGAGCTGTTTTTT. Translating it yields CASSPGPSGSTGELFF.